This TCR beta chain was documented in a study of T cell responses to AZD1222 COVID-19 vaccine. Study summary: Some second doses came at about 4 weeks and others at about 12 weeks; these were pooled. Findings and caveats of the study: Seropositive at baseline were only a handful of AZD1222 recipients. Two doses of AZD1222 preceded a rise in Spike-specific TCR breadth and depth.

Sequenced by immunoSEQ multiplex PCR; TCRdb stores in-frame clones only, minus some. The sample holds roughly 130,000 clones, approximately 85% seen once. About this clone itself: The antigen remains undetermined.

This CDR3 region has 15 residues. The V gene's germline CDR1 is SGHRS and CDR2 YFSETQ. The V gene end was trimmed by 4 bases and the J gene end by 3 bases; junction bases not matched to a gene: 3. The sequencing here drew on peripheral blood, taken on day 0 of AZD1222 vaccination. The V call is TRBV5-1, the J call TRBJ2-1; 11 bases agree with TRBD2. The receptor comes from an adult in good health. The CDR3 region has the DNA TGCGCCAGCAGCGTGGGACTAGCGGTCTACAATGAGCAGTTCTTC. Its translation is CASSVGLAVYNEQFF.